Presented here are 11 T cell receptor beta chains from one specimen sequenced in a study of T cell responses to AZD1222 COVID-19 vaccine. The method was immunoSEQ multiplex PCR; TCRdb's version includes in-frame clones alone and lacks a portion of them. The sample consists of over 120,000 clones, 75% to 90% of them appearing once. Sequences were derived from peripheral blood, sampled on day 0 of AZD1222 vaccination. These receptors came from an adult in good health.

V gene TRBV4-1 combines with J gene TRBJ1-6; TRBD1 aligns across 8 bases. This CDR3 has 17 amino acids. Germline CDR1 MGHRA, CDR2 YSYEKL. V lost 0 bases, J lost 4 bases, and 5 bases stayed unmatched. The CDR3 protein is CASSQDRQGAYNSPLHF. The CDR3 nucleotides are TGCGCCAGCAGCCAAGATCGGCAGGGGGCGTATAATTCACCCCTCCACTTT.

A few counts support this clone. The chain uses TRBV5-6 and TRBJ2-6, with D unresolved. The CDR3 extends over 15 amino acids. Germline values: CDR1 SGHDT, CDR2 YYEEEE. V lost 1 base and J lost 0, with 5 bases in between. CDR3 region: CASSLMDSGANVLTF. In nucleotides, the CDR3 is TGTGCCAGCAGCTTGATGGACTCTGGGGCCAACGTCCTGACTTTC. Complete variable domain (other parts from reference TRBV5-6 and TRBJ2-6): DAGVTQSPTHLIKTRGQQVTLRCSPKSGHDTVSWYQQALGQGPQFIFQYYEEEERQRGNFPDRFSGHQFPNYSSELNVNALLLGDSALYLCASSLMDSGANVLTFGAGSRLTVL.

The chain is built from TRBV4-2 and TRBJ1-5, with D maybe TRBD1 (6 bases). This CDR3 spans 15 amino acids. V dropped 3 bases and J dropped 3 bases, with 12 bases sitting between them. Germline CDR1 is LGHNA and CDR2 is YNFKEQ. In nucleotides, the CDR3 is TGTGCCAGCAGCCAGGATACAGGGAACAATCAGCCCCAGCATTTT. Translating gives CASSQDTGNNQPQHF.

The CDR3 bases are TGTGCCATCAGTGGATTTTGGACAGGGGAATTAGGAGCTTTCTTT. Translated: CAISGFWTGELGAFF. V usage is TRBV10-3 and J usage is TRBJ1-1; TRBD1 agrees at 9 bases. Germline V CDR1 and CDR2: ENHRY, SYGVKD. V shed 4 bases and J 10 bases; nucleotides not matched to a gene: 13. The CDR3 is 15 residues long.

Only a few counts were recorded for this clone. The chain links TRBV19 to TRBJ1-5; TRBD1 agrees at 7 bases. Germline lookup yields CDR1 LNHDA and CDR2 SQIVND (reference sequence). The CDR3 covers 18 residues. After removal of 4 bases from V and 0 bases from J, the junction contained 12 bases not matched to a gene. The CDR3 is CASSTSGTAGYSNQPQHF. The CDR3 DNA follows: TGTGCCAGTAGTACCTCCGGGACAGCAGGATATAGCAATCAGCCCCAGCATTTT. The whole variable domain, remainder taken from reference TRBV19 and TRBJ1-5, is DGGITQSPKYLFRKEGQNVTLSCEQNLNHDAMYWYRQDPGQGLRLIYYSQIVNDFQKGDIAEGYSVSREKKESFPLTVTSAQKNPTAFYLCASSTSGTAGYSNQPQHFGDGTRLSIL.

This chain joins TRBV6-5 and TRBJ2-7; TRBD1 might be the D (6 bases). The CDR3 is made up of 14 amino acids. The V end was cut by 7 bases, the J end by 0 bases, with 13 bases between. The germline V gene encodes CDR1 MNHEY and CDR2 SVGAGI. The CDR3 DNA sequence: TGTGCCAGCAAACAAGACAGGAGCTCCTACGAGCAGTACTTC. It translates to CASKQDRSSYEQYF.

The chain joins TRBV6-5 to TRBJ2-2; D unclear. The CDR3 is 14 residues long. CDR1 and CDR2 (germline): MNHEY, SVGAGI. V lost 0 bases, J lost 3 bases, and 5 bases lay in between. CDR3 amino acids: CASSYSADTGELFF. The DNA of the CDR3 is TGTGCCAGCAGTTACTCGGCCGACACCGGGGAGCTGTTTTTT.

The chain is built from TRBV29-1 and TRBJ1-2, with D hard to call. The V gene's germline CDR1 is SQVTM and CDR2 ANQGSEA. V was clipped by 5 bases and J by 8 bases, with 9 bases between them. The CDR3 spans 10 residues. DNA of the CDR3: TGCAGCGTTAGGGTGGCCGGCTACACCTTC. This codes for CSVRVAGYTF.

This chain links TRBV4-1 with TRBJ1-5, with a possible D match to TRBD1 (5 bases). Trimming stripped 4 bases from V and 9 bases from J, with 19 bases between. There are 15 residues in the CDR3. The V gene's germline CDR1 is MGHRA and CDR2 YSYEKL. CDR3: CASSREGGAPSPQHF. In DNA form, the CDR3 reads TGCGCCAGCAGCCGCGAAGGAGGGGCCCCTTCGCCCCAGCATTTT.

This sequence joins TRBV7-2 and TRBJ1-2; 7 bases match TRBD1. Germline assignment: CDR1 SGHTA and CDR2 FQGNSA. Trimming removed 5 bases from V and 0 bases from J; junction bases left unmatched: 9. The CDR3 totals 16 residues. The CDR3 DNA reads TGTGCCAGCAGCCCCGGCGGGACAGAGTCTAACTATGGCTACACCTTC. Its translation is CASSPGGTESNYGYTF.

Here the CDR3 reads CASSLLAGQGNTIYF. The DNA of the CDR3 is TGTGCCAGCAGTTTACTCGCTGGGCAGGGAAACACCATATATTTT. J is TRBJ1-3 and V is TRBV28; D is unclear. V lost 2 bases to trimming and J lost 4 bases, with 12 bases between them. This CDR3 has 15 residues. The germline V gene has CDR1 MDHEN and CDR2 SYDVKM.